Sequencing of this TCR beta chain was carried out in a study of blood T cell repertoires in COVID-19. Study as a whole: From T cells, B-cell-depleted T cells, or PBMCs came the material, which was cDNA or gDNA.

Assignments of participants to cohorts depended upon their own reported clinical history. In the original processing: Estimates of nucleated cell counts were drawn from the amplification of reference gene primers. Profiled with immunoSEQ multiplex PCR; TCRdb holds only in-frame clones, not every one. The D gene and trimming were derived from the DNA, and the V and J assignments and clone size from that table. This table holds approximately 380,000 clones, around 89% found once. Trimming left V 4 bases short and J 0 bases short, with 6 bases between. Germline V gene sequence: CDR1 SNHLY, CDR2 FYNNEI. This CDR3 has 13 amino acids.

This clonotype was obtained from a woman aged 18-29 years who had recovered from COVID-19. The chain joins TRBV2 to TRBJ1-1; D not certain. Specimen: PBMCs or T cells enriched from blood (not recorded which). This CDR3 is CASSGVVNTEAFF. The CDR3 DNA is TGTGCCAGCAGTGGTGTCGTGAACACTGAAGCTTTCTTT.